The 13 T cell receptor beta chains below come from one sample, sequenced in a study of T-cell reconstitution after alpha-beta-depleted transplantation in children. Unique molecular identifiers featured in how the TCRbeta library was prepared. TCRdb re-derived calls from the PCR reads in MiXCR, one entry per CDR3 protein. The sample consists of some 400,000 distinct CDR3 sequences, roughly 21% of them appearing once. Sequenced here: PBMCs from the stem cell graft donor, sampled from the stem cell graft. The receptor source for this set is a human donor who donated a stem cell graft to a child with acute myeloid leukemia.

Many counts were recorded for this clonotype. This rearrangement joins TRBV5-1 to TRBJ1-1; D is possibly TRBD1 (5 bases). V was clipped by 0 bases and J by 9 bases, with 12 bases between them. The CDR3 has 13 residues. Germline CDR1 and CDR2: SGHRS and YFSETQ. In nucleotides, the CDR3 is TGCGCCAGCAGCTTGGAGGCAGGGCGACAAGCTTTCTTT. Its protein is CASSLEAGRQAFF.

This clonotype was recorded many times. V is TRBV20-1 and J is TRBJ2-2, with D perhaps TRBD2 (5 bases). The CDR3 runs to 15 residues. Germline V gene sequence: CDR1 DFQATT, CDR2 SNEGSKA (reference sequence). Trimming took off 8 bases at V and 4 bases at J, with 20 bases between the two ends. Here the CDR3 reads CSTRQRSSFTGELFF. For the CDR3, the DNA is TGCAGTACCCGGCAACGGTCTAGCTTCACCGGGGAGCTGTTTTTT.

Many counts were recorded for this clonotype. The chain links TRBV20-1 to TRBJ2-3; D may correspond to TRBD1 or TRBD2 (5 bases each). The ends were cut back, 2 bases at V and 2 bases at J, with 17 bases in the middle. CDR1 and CDR2 from the germline V gene are DFQATT and SNEGSKA (reference sequence). The CDR3 consists of 16 residues. The CDR3 reads CSARTGTQILTDTQYF. CDR3 nucleotide sequence: TGCAGTGCTAGAACCGGGACCCAGATTCTCACAGATACGCAGTATTTT.

The chain is built from TRBV10-3 and TRBJ2-1; 8 positions agree with TRBD2. Unmatched junction bases numbered 8, after V lost 2 bases and J lost 5 bases. The CDR3 loop spans 16 amino acids. Germline values: CDR1 ENHRY, CDR2 SYGVKD. In nucleotides, the CDR3 is TGTGCCATCAGTGAGACTAAAGCGGGAGCCAACAATGAGCAGTTCTTC. Encoded protein: CAISETKAGANNEQFF.

This clonotype was counted at least ten times. V is TRBV11-2 and J is TRBJ2-1; 7 bases are shared with TRBD2. Germline CDR1 is SGHAT and CDR2 is FQNNGV. CDR3 length: 14 amino acids. Trimming at V came to 5 bases and at J to 3 bases, leaving 4 bases not matched to a gene. The CDR3 nucleotides are TGTGCCAGCAGCCCCCCGGGGGGCTACAATGAGCAGTTCTTC. Translation gives CASSPPGGYNEQFF.

The rearrangement links TRBV10-3 to TRBJ2-3; 12 nucleotides line up with TRBD2. Trimming removed 3 bases from V and 3 bases from J; junction bases left unmatched: 10. The germline gives CDR1 ENHRY, CDR2 SYGVKD. The CDR3 runs to 18 residues. CDR3 amino acids: CAISDIGASGRATDTQYF. CDR3 bases: TGTGCCATCAGTGATATTGGGGCTAGCGGGAGGGCAACAGATACGCAGTATTTT.

This clonotype was recorded a few times. V and J are TRBV5-6 and TRBJ2-7; D gene ambiguous. Germline V gene data show CDR1 as SGHDT and CDR2 as YYEEEE. This CDR3 region has 12 residues. Trimming took off 2 bases at V and 5 bases at J, with 8 bases between the two ends. CDR3: CASSFGQNEQYF. CDR3 in DNA: TGTGCCAGCAGCTTTGGTCAAAACGAGCAGTACTTC.

This clonotype was seen many times. The V gene is TRBV20-1, the J gene TRBJ2-5; TRBD2 is a possible D gene (6 bases). The CDR3 spans 13 residues. Germline loops: CDR1 DFQATT, CDR2 SNEGSKA (reference sequence). V was pared by 3 bases and J by 1 base, with 9 bases between. The CDR3: CSASPTSQETQYF. The CDR3 nucleotides are TGCAGTGCTAGCCCGACTAGCCAAGAGACCCAGTACTTC.

This chain connects TRBV7-9 to TRBJ2-1, with 11 bases matching TRBD2. The V segment lost 0 bases and the J segment 6 bases; nucleotides outside the gene matches: 4. The CDR3 extends over 16 amino acids. CDR1 and CDR2 (germline): SEHNR, FQNEAQ (reference sequence). CDR3 coding DNA: TGTGCCAGCAGCTTAGCGGGACTAGCGGTCCGCAATGAGCAGTTCTTC. As protein: CASSLAGLAVRNEQFF.

The genes are TRBV29-1 and TRBJ2-5, with 12 bases matching TRBD2. There are 13 residues in the CDR3. Germline V gene lookup returns CDR1 SQVTM and CDR2 ANQGSEA. The V segment lost 6 bases and the J segment 5 bases; nucleotides outside the gene matches: 4. The CDR3 coding sequence is TGCAGCGTACGGACTAGCGGGATTGAGACCCAGTACTTC. Translation: CSVRTSGIETQYF. The full variable domain, its missing parts supplied by reference TRBV29-1 and TRBJ2-5, is SAVISQKPSRDICQRGTSLTIQCQVDSQVTMMFWYRQQPGQSLTLIATANQGSEATYESGFVIDKFPISRPNLTFSTLTVSNMSPEDSSIYLCSVRTSGIETQYFGPGTRLLVL.

This clonotype was observed many times. The chain couples TRBV6-5 to TRBJ1-4, with a tentative D call TRBD1 (5 bases). There are 15 residues in the CDR3. CDR1 MNHEY and CDR2 SVGAGI come from the germline V gene. The V end lost 0 bases, the J end lost 2 bases, and 7 bases lay between the germline ends. CDR3 region: CASSYSGGTNEKLFF. CDR3 sequence (DNA): TGTGCCAGCAGTTACTCGGGGGGGACTAATGAAAAACTGTTTTTT.

The rearrangement uses TRBV5-1 and TRBJ1-1; a possible D gene is TRBD1 (6 bases). The CDR3 sequence is 13 residues long. Per germline, CDR1 SGHRS and CDR2 YFSETQ. V was clipped by 1 base and J by 8 bases, with 12 bases between them. The CDR3 protein is CASSLNPRGEAFF. CDR3 bases: TGCGCCAGCAGCTTGAACCCTAGGGGGGAAGCTTTCTTT.

This clonotype was seen at least ten times. The rearrangement joins TRBV12-3 or TRBV12-4 to TRBJ2-2; D remains ambiguous. This CDR3 region has 14 residues. With 2 bases removed from V and 5 bases from J, the gap between germline ends came to 9 bases. This CDR3 reads CASSLQENTGELFF. The CDR3 nucleotides read TGTGCCAGCAGTTTACAGGAGAATACCGGGGAGCTGTTTTTT.